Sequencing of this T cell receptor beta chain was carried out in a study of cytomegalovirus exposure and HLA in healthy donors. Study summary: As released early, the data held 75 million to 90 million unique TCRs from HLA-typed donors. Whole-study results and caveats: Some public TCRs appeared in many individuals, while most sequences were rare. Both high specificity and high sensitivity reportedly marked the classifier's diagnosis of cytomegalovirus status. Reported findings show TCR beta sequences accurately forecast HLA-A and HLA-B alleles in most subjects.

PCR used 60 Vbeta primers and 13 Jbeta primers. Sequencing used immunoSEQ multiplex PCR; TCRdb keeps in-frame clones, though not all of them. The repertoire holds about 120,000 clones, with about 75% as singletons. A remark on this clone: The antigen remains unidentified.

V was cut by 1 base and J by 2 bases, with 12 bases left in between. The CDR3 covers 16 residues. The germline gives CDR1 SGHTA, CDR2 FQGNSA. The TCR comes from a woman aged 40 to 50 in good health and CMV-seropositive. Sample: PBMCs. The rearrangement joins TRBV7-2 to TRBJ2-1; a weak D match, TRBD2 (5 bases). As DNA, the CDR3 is TGTGCCAGCAGCTTAGTAGGAGGTCTTCCCTACAATGAGCAGTTCTTC. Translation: CASSLVGGLPYNEQFF. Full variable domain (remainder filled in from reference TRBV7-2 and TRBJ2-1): GAGVSQSPSNKVTEKGKDVELRCDPISGHTALYWYRQSLGQGLEFLIYFQGNSAPDKSGLPSDRFSAERTGGSVSTLTIQRTQQEDSAVYLCASSLVGGLPYNEQFFGPGTRLTVL.